The entry below describes one T cell receptor beta chain. What it recognizes is unknown. This record belongs to a study of cytotoxic CD8 clonotypes in ibrutinib-treated CLL. Study-level information: There were 11 relapsed/refractory patients and roughly 15 treatment-naive patients, and around 17 were IGHV unmutated. Study-level points and caveats: Researchers report that baseline clonality outpaced age-matched healthy donors and tracked circulating CD8+ T-cell counts.

Target depth was 1 in 200,000 to 1 in 1 million T cells, about 10x per clonotype. Clones were sequenced by immunoSEQ multiplex PCR, and TCRdb holds only the in-frame ones, with some missing. Seen here are 250,000 or so clones, 60% to 75% observed once, and the top ten hold 15%. The CDR3 is made up of 13 amino acids. Trimming took 3 bases from V and 5 from J, leaving 8 bases between them. The germline V gene has CDR1 MNHEY and CDR2 SMNVEV (reference sequence). Source: PBMCs, taken after 24 months of ibrutinib treatment. The chain couples TRBV27 to TRBJ2-1; D is perhaps TRBD2 (5 bases). The receptor comes from a human donor with chronic lymphocytic leukemia. Here the CDR3 reads CASSFLADNEQFF. The CDR3 DNA sequence: TGTGCCAGCAGTTTTCTAGCTGACAATGAGCAGTTCTTC.